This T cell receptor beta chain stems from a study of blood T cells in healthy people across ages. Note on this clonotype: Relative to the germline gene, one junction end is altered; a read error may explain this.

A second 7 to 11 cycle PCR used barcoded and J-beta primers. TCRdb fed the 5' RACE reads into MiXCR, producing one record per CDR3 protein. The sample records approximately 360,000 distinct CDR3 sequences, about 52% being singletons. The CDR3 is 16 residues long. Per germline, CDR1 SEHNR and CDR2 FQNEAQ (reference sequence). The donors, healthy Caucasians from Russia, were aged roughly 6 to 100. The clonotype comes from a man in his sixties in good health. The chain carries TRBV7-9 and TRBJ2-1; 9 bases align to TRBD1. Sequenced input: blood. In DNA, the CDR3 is TGCGCCAGCAGCCTCTTAGGGACAGGGAGCGACAATGAGCTGTTCTTC. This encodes CASSLLGTGSDNELFF.